This TCR beta chain emerged from a study of control samples from healthy donors and cancer patients. Generated by immunoSEQ multiplex PCR, the TCRdb table keeps only in-frame clones and is missing some. The table lists tens of thousands of clones, roughly 89% of them singletons. V lost 7 bases to trimming and J lost 0 bases, with 7 bases between them. CDR1 is MDHEN and CDR2 is SYDVKM in the germline V gene. This CDR3 is built from 13 residues. This TCR was sampled from a woman between 40 and 55 years old with lung cancer. The V call is TRBV28, the J call TRBJ1-5, with D unclear. Sequencing input: PBMCs. The CDR3 sequence: CASTRGSNQPQHF. Written as DNA, the CDR3 is TGTGCCAGCACCCGGGGTAGCAATCAGCCCCAGCATTTT. The full variable domain, with the rest looked up from reference TRBV28 and TRBJ1-5, is DVKVTQSSRYLVKRTGEKVFLECVQDMDHENMFWYRQDPGLGLRLIYFSYDVKMKEKGDIPEGYSVSREKKERFSLILESASTNQTSMYLCASTRGSNQPQHFGDGTRLSIL.